The 21 T cell receptor beta chains below were found in one sample sequenced in a study of cytomegalovirus exposure and HLA in healthy donors. 13 Jbeta primers and 60 Vbeta primers were used for the PCR. Only in-frame clones appear in the TCRdb table, and some are missing; sequencing was by immunoSEQ multiplex PCR. Here the sample table reports around 50,000 clones. The sample comprised PBMCs. The receptors originated from a male donor in good health and CMV-seronegative.

The rearrangement links TRBV6-5 to TRBJ1-5; perhaps TRBD1 as D (6 bases). Germline V lookup: CDR1 MNHEY, CDR2 SVGAGI. CDR3 length equals 15 residues. The V end lost 0 bases, the J end lost 4 bases, and 10 bases lay between the germline ends. The CDR3 DNA reads TGTGCCAGCAGTTACTCAACAGGGATTAATCAGCCCCAGCATTTT. It codes for CASSYSTGINQPQHF.

V usage is TRBV6-6 and J usage is TRBJ1-2, with D possibly being TRBD1 (5 bases). Per the germline V gene, CDR1 is MNHNY and CDR2 is SVGAGI (reference sequence). This CDR3 region has 16 residues. Trimming cost V 0 bases and J 2 bases, with 13 bases left between them. The CDR3, as DNA: TGTGCCAGCAGTTACTCGAAAGGCAGGGCGAACTATGGCTACACCTTC. It encodes CASSYSKGRANYGYTF.

The gene calls are TRBV5-1 and TRBJ2-7, with 9 bases aligning to TRBD1. This CDR3 has 15 residues. Germline V CDR1 and CDR2: SGHRS, YFSETQ. V lost 4 bases and J lost 4; bases outside the gene matches: 9. The CDR3 here is CASSDPGQGNYEQYF. CDR3 nucleotide sequence: TGCGCCAGCAGCGACCCGGGACAGGGAAATTACGAGCAGTACTTC.

The genes are TRBV5-1 and TRBJ2-7, with TRBD1 as a possible D gene (6 bases). CDR1 and CDR2 (germline): SGHRS, YFSETQ. CDR3 length: 15 amino acids. The V gene lost 0 bases and the J gene lost 3 bases, with 13 bases spanning the gap. The CDR3 bases are TGCGCCAGCAGCTTGGAGGGGAACAGGGTCTACGAGCAGTACTTC. The encoded protein is CASSLEGNRVYEQYF. The full variable domain, with the rest looked up from reference TRBV5-1 and TRBJ2-7, is KAGVTQTPRYLIKTRGQQVTLSCSPISGHRSVSWYQQTPGQGLQFLFEYFSETQRNKGNFPGRFSGRQFSNSRSEMNVSTLELGDSALYLCASSLEGNRVYEQYFGPGTRLTVT.

V gene TRBV7-9 combines with J gene TRBJ1-1; a possible D gene is TRBD1 (6 bases). Germline CDR1 SEHNR, CDR2 FQNEAQ (reference sequence). The CDR3 length is 15 residues. V was shortened by 1 base and J by 6 bases, with 15 bases between the two germline ends. The DNA of the CDR3 is TGTGCCAGCAGCTTAGGGGCATCAGGGGCCTCTGAAGCTTTCTTT. It codes for CASSLGASGASEAFF.

The J gene is TRBJ1-1, the V gene TRBV18; D ambiguous. The CDR3 consists of 13 residues. Germline-derived CDR1 and CDR2 are KGHSH and LQKENI. Trimming stripped 2 bases from V and 10 bases from J, with 14 bases between. This CDR3 reads CASSPSVGVVAFF. The DNA of the CDR3 is TGTGCCAGCTCACCAAGTGTCGGGGTCGTAGCTTTCTTT.

The J gene is TRBJ1-5, the V gene TRBV7-9; D is undetermined. The CDR3 totals 12 residues. In germline, CDR1 is SEHNR, CDR2 FQNEAQ (reference sequence). V was cut by 4 bases and J by 6 bases, with 7 bases left in between. For the CDR3, the DNA is TGTGCCAGCAGCTCGGGTACTCAGCCCCAGCATTTT. Protein product: CASSSGTQPQHF. The full variable domain, with the rest looked up from reference TRBV7-9 and TRBJ1-5, is DTGVSQNPRHKITKRGQNVTFRCDPISEHNRLYWYRQTLGQGPEFLTYFQNEAQLEKSRLLSDRFSAERPKGSFSTLEIQRTEQGDSAMYLCASSSGTQPQHFGDGTRLSIL.

V usage is TRBV25-1 and J usage is TRBJ2-7; TRBD2 matches at 8 bases. J was trimmed by 7 bases and V by 8 bases; bases with no gene match: 13. Looked up from germline, CDR1 is MGHDK and CDR2 is SYGVNS. This CDR3 spans 14 amino acids. CDR3 protein: CASALSGVGGEQYF. DNA for the CDR3: TGTGCCAGCGCCCTTAGCGGGGTCGGGGGAGAGCAGTACTTC.

The chain uses TRBV27 and TRBJ1-2; TRBD1 matches at 9 bases. This CDR3 contains 14 residues. Trimming took 5 bases from V and 4 from J; bases not matched to a gene: 5. CDR1 and CDR2 (germline): MNHEY, SMNVEV (reference sequence). The CDR3: CASSEGQGIYGYTF. CDR3 in DNA: TGTGCCAGCAGTGAGGGACAGGGAATCTATGGCTACACCTTC.

V usage is TRBV30 and J usage is TRBJ1-3; D perhaps matches TRBD1 (5 bases). Germline loops: CDR1 GTSNPN, CDR2 SVGIG (reference sequence). This CDR3 has 13 residues. V was pared by 4 bases and J by 2 bases, with 9 bases between. The CDR3 spells CAWNQGAGNTIYF. CDR3 sequence (DNA): TGTGCCTGGAATCAGGGCGCTGGAAACACCATATATTTT. The complete variable domain, with remaining parts taken from reference TRBV30 and TRBJ1-3, reads SQTIHQWPATLVQPVGSPLSLECTVEGTSNPNLYWYRQAAGRGLQLLFYSVGIGQISSEVPQNLSASRPQDRQFILSSKKLLLSDSGFYLCAWNQGAGNTIYFGEGSWLTVV.

This rearrangement joins TRBV19 to TRBJ1-1; a weak D match, TRBD1 (5 bases). Trimming pared 3 bases from V and 4 bases from J, leaving 12 bases between. Germline V gene sequence: CDR1 LNHDA, CDR2 SQIVND (reference sequence). The CDR3 is 14 amino acids. The CDR3 region has the DNA TGTGCCAGTAGTATCAGGGAGCGGGGCACTGAAGCTTTCTTT. Amino acid sequence: CASSIRERGTEAFF.

The chain combines TRBV7-6 with TRBJ2-3; TRBD1 matches 7 bases. The CDR3 has 15 residues. Germline assignment: CDR1 SGHVS and CDR2 FNYEAQ. J was trimmed by 4 bases and V by 5 bases; bases with no gene match: 9. DNA for the CDR3: TGTGCCAGCAGCCCGACAGGGTTACCCGCAGATACGCAGTATTTT. Its translation is CASSPTGLPADTQYF. The variable domain in full, with the rest retrieved from reference TRBV7-6 and TRBJ2-3, is GAGVSQSPRYKVTKRGQDVALRCDPISGHVSLYWYRQALGQGPEFLTYFNYEAQQDKSGLPNDRFSAERPEGSISTLTIQRTEQRDSAMYRCASSPTGLPADTQYFGPGTRLTVL.

V is TRBV5-1 and J is TRBJ2-7; 14 bases map to TRBD2. This CDR3 comprises 16 residues. V lost 6 bases and J lost 5; bases outside the gene matches: 10. Germline values: CDR1 SGHRS, CDR2 YFSETQ. The CDR3 loop reads CASTGGTSGGGHEQYF. Written as DNA, the CDR3 is TGCGCCAGCACAGGAGGGACTAGCGGGGGCGGCCACGAGCAGTACTTC.

V and J are TRBV7-2 and TRBJ2-7, with D possibly being TRBD2 (6 bases). Trimming took 3 bases from V and 0 from J, leaving 12 bases between them. CDR1 is SGHTA and CDR2 is FQGNSA in the germline V gene. The CDR3 sequence is 15 residues long. The CDR3 nucleotides read TGTGCCAGCAGCTTCGCGGGACGCAGCTCCTACGAGCAGTACTTC. It specifies CASSFAGRSSYEQYF.

This chain uses TRBV2 with TRBJ1-1, with unresolved D. The V end lost 7 bases, the J end lost 2 bases, and 11 bases lay between the germline ends. The germline CDR1 and CDR2 sequences are SNHLY and FYNNEI. The CDR3 covers 13 residues. In DNA, the CDR3 is TGTGCCAGCACAATGGACTCCAACACTGAAGCTTTCTTT. Amino acids: CASTMDSNTEAFF.

This chain joins TRBV5-6 and TRBJ2-7, with D possibly being TRBD2 (6 bases). Trimming stripped 1 base from V and 7 bases from J, with 18 bases between. The V gene's germline CDR1 is SGHDT and CDR2 YYEEEE. The CDR3 has 15 amino acids. CDR3 bases: TGTGCCAGCAGCTTGCGCGGGGCCGAGAAAGGGGAGCAGTACTTC. Amino acid sequence: CASSLRGAEKGEQYF.

The rearrangement uses TRBV6-5 and TRBJ1-5, with 8 positions matching TRBD1. This CDR3 has 15 residues. CDR1 and CDR2 from the germline V gene are MNHEY and SVGAGI. The V segment lost 8 bases and the J segment 7 bases; nucleotides outside the gene matches: 13. The CDR3 here is CASARTGRYDQPQHF. CDR3 nucleotide sequence: TGTGCCAGCGCCCGGACAGGGCGGTATGACCAGCCCCAGCATTTT.

The chain links TRBV5-4 to TRBJ1-4, with D maybe TRBD1 (5 bases). The CDR3 has 17 amino acids. The germline V gene has CDR1 SGHNT and CDR2 YYREEE (reference sequence). V was clipped by 0 bases and J by 2 bases, with 14 bases between them. CDR3 in DNA: TGTGCCAGCAGCTTGGGATCGGGGGTTGGCACTAATGAAAAACTGTTTTTT. Its translation is CASSLGSGVGTNEKLFF.

This chain joins TRBV30 and TRBJ2-1, with a possible D match to TRBD1 (5 bases). Trimming cost V 3 bases and J 8 bases, with 8 bases left between them. CDR3 length: 11 amino acids. Per the germline V gene, CDR1 is GTSNPN and CDR2 is SVGIG (reference sequence). The CDR3 here is CAWRGADEQFF. The CDR3 DNA follows: TGTGCCTGGAGAGGGGCGGATGAGCAGTTCTTC.

The chain has TRBV25-1 and TRBJ1-1; D gene unclear. The germline CDR1 and CDR2 sequences are MGHDK and SYGVNS. CDR3 length: 12 residues. Trimming stripped 3 bases from V and 6 bases from J, with 8 bases between. The CDR3 nucleotides read TGTGCCAGCAGTGACTACGCGTCTGAAGCTTTCTTT. It yields the protein CASSDYASEAFF.

This rearrangement joins TRBV5-1 to TRBJ1-2; a possible D gene is TRBD1 (6 bases). Germline assignment: CDR1 SGHRS and CDR2 YFSETQ. V gave up 4 bases and J gave up 8 bases, with 18 bases separating them. This CDR3 has 14 amino acids. The CDR3 protein is CASSLQQGTSGYTF. As DNA, the CDR3 is TGCGCCAGCAGCCTCCAACAGGGAACATCGGGCTACACCTTC.